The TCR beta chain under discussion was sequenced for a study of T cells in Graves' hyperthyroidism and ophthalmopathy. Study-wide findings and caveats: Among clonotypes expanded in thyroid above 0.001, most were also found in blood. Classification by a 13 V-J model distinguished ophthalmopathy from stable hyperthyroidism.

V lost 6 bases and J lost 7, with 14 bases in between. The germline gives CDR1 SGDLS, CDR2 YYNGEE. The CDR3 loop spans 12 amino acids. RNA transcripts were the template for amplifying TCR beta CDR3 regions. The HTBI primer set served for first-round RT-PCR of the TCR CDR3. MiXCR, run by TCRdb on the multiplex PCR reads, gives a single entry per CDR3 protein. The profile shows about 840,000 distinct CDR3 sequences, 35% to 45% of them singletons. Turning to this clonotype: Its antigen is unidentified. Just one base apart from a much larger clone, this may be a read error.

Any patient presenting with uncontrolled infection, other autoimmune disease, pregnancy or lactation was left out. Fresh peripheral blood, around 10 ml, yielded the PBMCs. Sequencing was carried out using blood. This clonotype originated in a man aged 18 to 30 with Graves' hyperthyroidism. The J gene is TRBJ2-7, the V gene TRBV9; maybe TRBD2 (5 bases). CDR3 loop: CASNSGGTEQYF. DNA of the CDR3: TGTGCCAGCAACTCAGGAGGAACAGAGCAGTACTTC.